This note documents a single TCR beta chain sequence. As processed by the authors: After removing out-of-frame reads, approximately 2.2 million distinct TCRbeta sequences remained. Using immunoSEQ multiplex PCR, the repertoire was profiled, and TCRdb retains in-frame clones only, with some absent. Clone size and V and J calls were adopted from that table, with D and trimming inferred from the DNA. Seen here are 38,000 or so clones, about 85% observed once, and the top ten hold approximately 0.77%. This sample was included in a study of memory CD4+ T cells and cytomegalovirus serostatus. Study-wide context: Of the healthy Belgian adults, eight or nine were CMV seropositive and 24 seronegative.

Single viable CD3+CD4+CD8-CD45RO+ cells were sorted as the memory CD4+ T cells. Serum IgG to CMV pp150, pp28, p38 and p52 defined serostatus. After thawing, CD4+ T cells were positively selected. Germline CDR1 reads SGHRS; CDR2 reads YFSETQ. V shed 2 bases and J 4 bases; nucleotides not matched to a gene: 1. CDR3 length: 14 amino acids. The TCR originated in an adult in good health and CMV-seronegative. The chain is built from TRBV5-1 and TRBJ2-7; 12 nucleotides agree with TRBD2. The sample consisted of memory CD4+ T cells from blood. CDR3 protein: CASSLGTSGYEQYF. In DNA form, the CDR3 reads TGCGCCAGCAGCTTAGGGACTAGCGGGTACGAGCAGTACTTC.